These T cell receptor beta chains were read from a single sample in a study of HIV-infected patients and healthy controls. TCRdb processed the 5' RACE reads anew with MiXCR; each CDR3 protein has one entry. The sample yields approximately 25,000 distinct CDR3 sequences, about 8.5% seen once. The sequenced sample consisted of blood. Receptors originate from an adult in good health. Both conserved end residues are part of each CDR3. The order of the fields is clone size, V gene, D gene, J gene, CDR3 protein, CDR3 DNA. D genes are given only for firm matches. Not every row has a clone size; where given, it reads once, few, many or a size class.

many	TRBV6-2/TRBV6-3	NA	TRBJ2-1	CASSYGGDEQFF	TGTGCCAGCAGTTACGGGGGCGATGAGCAGTTCTTC
NA	TRBV9	TRBD1	TRBJ2-7	CASSRLDRGHEQYF	TGTGCCAGCAGCCGCTTAGACAGGGGTCACGAGCAGTACTTC
many	TRBV29-1	NA	TRBJ2-1	CSARTDSSYNEQFF	TGCAGCGCCCGAACGGACAGCTCCTACAATGAGCAGTTCTTC
NA	TRBV3-1	NA	TRBJ1-4	CASSIRQDRSNEKLFF	TGTGCCAGCAGCATTAGACAGGACCGATCAAATGAAAAACTGTTTTTT
NA	TRBV29-1	NA	TRBJ2-5	CSVMLETQYF	TGCAGCGTAATGCTGGAGACCCAGTACTTC
many	TRBV7-9	TRBD2	TRBJ2-7	CASSLRLAGLYEQYF	TGTGCCAGCAGCTTGCGGCTAGCGGGACTCTACGAGCAGTACTTC
many	TRBV10-3	NA	TRBJ1-1	CAISESPGETEAFF	TGTGCCATCAGTGAGTCTCCGGGGGAGACTGAAGCTTTCTTT
few	TRBV3-1	NA	TRBJ2-3	CASSKTSWGTDTQYF	TGTGCCAGCAGCAAAACTAGCTGGGGAACAGATACGCAGTATTTT
many	TRBV12-3/TRBV12-4	TRBD1	TRBJ1-4	CASSLRQGKSNEKLFF	TGTGCCAGCAGCCTGAGACAGGGAAAGTCTAATGAAAAACTGTTTTTT
many	TRBV12-3/TRBV12-4	NA	TRBJ2-5	CASSLEGLGETQYF	TGTGCCAGCAGTTTAGAAGGGCTGGGGGAGACCCAGTACTTC
few	TRBV18	NA	TRBJ2-7	CASSPSSHEQYF	TGTGCCAGCTCACCTTCTTCTCACGAGCAGTACTTC
many	TRBV20-1	NA	TRBJ2-3	CSATRPLSDTQYF	TGCAGTGCCACCCGGCCCCTTAGTGATACGCAGTATTTT
many	TRBV27	NA	TRBJ2-3	CASIPAGFTDTQYF	TGTGCCAGCATACCAGCGGGTTTCACAGATACGCAGTATTTT
many	TRBV7-3	NA	TRBJ1-1	CASKVPGFNTEAFF	TGTGCCAGCAAAGTACCTGGTTTTAACACTGAAGCTTTCTTT
many	TRBV9	TRBD2	TRBJ2-3	CASSVSLRLAGGLSTDTQYF	TGTGCCAGCAGCGTATCCCTCCGACTAGCGGGGGGGTTGAGCACAGATACGCAGTATTTT
NA	TRBV30	NA	TRBJ1-5	CAWSVLGRGQPQHF	TGTGCCTGGAGTGTACTAGGAAGAGGGCAGCCCCAGCATTTT
many	TRBV28	NA	TRBJ1-3	CASSRIQGIGGNTIYF	TGTGCCAGCAGCCGAATTCAGGGGATTGGGGGAAACACCATATATTTT
many	TRBV7-2	TRBD1	TRBJ1-1	CASSPWTGGGTEAFF	TGTGCCAGCAGCCCCTGGACAGGGGGCGGCACTGAAGCTTTCTTT
many	TRBV5-4	TRBD2	TRBJ2-3	CASSLDGGGPSTDTQYF	TGTGCCAGCAGCTTAGACGGCGGGGGGCCTAGCACAGATACGCAGTATTTT
many	TRBV7-9	TRBD1	TRBJ1-1	CASSLPGTGGATEAFF	TGTGCCAGCAGCCTTCCAGGGACAGGGGGAGCCACTGAAGCTTTCTTT
NA	TRBV12-3/TRBV12-4	NA	TRBJ1-5	CASRKRQEGYSNQPQHF	TGTGCCAGCAGAAAAAGACAGGAGGGATATAGCAATCAGCCCCAGCATTTT
NA	TRBV12-3/TRBV12-4	NA	TRBJ2-5	CASSFLGPLAETQYF	TGTGCCAGCAGTTTCCTTGGGCCCCTAGCTGAGACCCAGTACTTC
many	TRBV6-5	TRBD2	TRBJ2-1	CASKLLGGGHRNEQFF	TGTGCCAGCAAATTACTCGGCGGGGGGCATCGCAATGAGCAGTTCTTC
many	TRBV7-2	TRBD2	TRBJ2-3	CASSLVARGVVDTQYF	TGTGCCAGCAGCTTAGTGGCCCGGGGGGTTGTAGATACGCAGTATTTT
many	TRBV29-1	NA	TRBJ2-7	CSVEDPAGENYEQYF	TGCAGCGTTGAAGATCCGGCGGGTGAAAATTACGAGCAGTACTTC
many	TRBV29-1	NA	TRBJ1-5	CSVEAGTGQPQHF	TGCAGCGTTGAGGCAGGGACGGGTCAGCCCCAGCATTTT
medium-sized	TRBV20-1	NA	TRBJ1-1	CSARASGGLNTEAFF	TGCAGTGCTAGAGCGAGTGGGGGGCTGAACACTGAAGCTTTCTTT
NA	TRBV6-6	NA	TRBJ1-5	CASSYPGFRNQPQHF	TGTGCCAGCAGTTATCCAGGGTTTCGGAATCAGCCCCAGCATTTT
many	TRBV14	NA	TRBJ1-2	CASSQVYSGSERYGYTF	TGTGCCAGCAGCCAAGTGTATTCGGGCTCGGAGCGGTATGGCTACACCTTC
many	TRBV5-1	NA	TRBJ2-3	CASSFGGASTDTQYF	TGCGCCAGCAGCTTTGGCGGGGCGAGCACAGATACGCAGTATTTT
many	TRBV6-5	NA	TRBJ1-1	CASSYSVGEAFF	TGTGCCAGCAGTTACTCCGTGGGTGAAGCTTTCTTT
many	TRBV7-2	NA	TRBJ1-1	CASSLTETDIFEAFF	TGTGCCAGCAGCTTAACAGAAACAGACATATTTGAAGCTTTCTTT
few	TRBV7-9	NA	TRBJ2-7	CASSLGSGERNEQYF	TGTGCCAGCAGCTTAGGTTCAGGGGAACGGAACGAGCAGTACTTC
few	TRBV6-5	NA	TRBJ2-1	CASSWGPIYNEQFF	TGTGCCAGCAGTTGGGGACCGATCTACAATGAGCAGTTCTTC
medium-sized	TRBV6-2/TRBV6-3	TRBD2	TRBJ2-1	CASSGGTSLISSNEQFF	TGTGCCAGCAGTGGGGGGACTAGCCTCATATCCTCCAATGAGCAGTTCTTC
NA	TRBV10-3	TRBD2	TRBJ2-3	CAISAPSGGHTDTQYF	TGTGCCATCAGTGCCCCTAGCGGGGGGCACACAGATACGCAGTATTTT
many	TRBV7-2	NA	TRBJ1-5	CASSLVNSNQPQHF	TGTGCCAGCAGCTTGGTGAATAGCAATCAGCCCCAGCATTTT
many	TRBV20-1	NA	TRBJ1-5	CSATRGPSNQPQHF	TGCAGTGCTACCAGGGGTCCCTCCAACCAGCCCCAGCATTTT
many	TRBV12-3/TRBV12-4	TRBD1	TRBJ1-6	CASSLRGTDNSPLHF	TGTGCCAGCAGTCTTCGGGGGACAGATAATTCACCCCTCCACTTT
many	TRBV2	NA	TRBJ1-5	CASGPPSGRPQHF	TGTGCCTCCGGTCCGCCCTCTGGACGGCCCCAGCATTTT
few	TRBV28	NA	TRBJ2-3	CASSFRQTSTDTQYF	TGTGCCAGCAGTTTCCGACAGACTAGCACAGATACGCAGTATTTT
many	TRBV25-1	NA	TRBJ1-5	CASSDLGNQPQHF	TGTGCCAGCAGTGATTTGGGCAATCAGCCCCAGCATTTT
few	TRBV11-2	TRBD2	TRBJ2-1	CASSLVVSRGGYNEQFF	TGTGCCAGCAGCTTAGTCGTCTCGCGGGGGGGCTACAATGAGCAGTTCTTC
few	TRBV6-2/TRBV6-3	NA	TRBJ1-5	CASSYLGGNQPQHF	TGTGCCAGCAGTTACCTGGGGGGCAATCAGCCCCAGCATTTT